This T cell receptor (beta chain) derives from a study of human T cells and chemical hapten exposure. TCRdb re-derived calls from the RACE reads in MiXCR, one entry per CDR3 protein. Seen here are about 82,000 distinct CDR3 sequences, around 11% observed once, and the top ten hold 3.5% to 4.5%. The time point was: patch test 1, 2 weeks after DPC sensitization. Treatment noted: therapeutic diphenylcyclopropenone sensitization with weekly scalp DPC. V lost 5 bases, J lost 5 bases, and 12 bases stayed unmatched. This CDR3 has 16 residues. The germline gives CDR1 SGHNT, CDR2 YENEEA. Study observations and caveats: Expanded TCR sets contained significantly more large CDR3 similarity clusters than controls.

In this sample, this clonotype turned up a few times. The antigen is not known. The source was whole blood, collected in connection with sensitization to the hapten diphenylcyclopropenone (DPC). This chain links TRBV11-3 with TRBJ2-3; 8 nucleotides match TRBD2. The sequence was collected from a woman aged 45-65 years with alopecia areata. Some clones in this sample may be carry-over from other donors' samples. The CDR3 sequence: CASSPGGAGALDTQYF. The DNA for the CDR3 is TGTGCCAGCAGCCCCGGTGGAGCGGGAGCGTTAGATACGCAGTATTTT.